This T cell receptor beta chain came from a study of neoadjuvant anti-PD-1 for oral cavity cancer. Patients had newly diagnosed, untreated stage II-IVA oral cavity squamous cell carcinoma. Cohort: HPV-negative, locally advanced oral cavity squamous cell carcinoma patients. Germline V gene sequence: CDR1 SGHAT, CDR2 FQNNGV. The CDR3 is made up of 14 amino acids. V lost 0 bases and J 5 bases, leaving 11 bases between the germline ends. Six replicates per PBMC sample, mostly from approximately 0.45 ug of genomic DNA. Sequencing used immunoSEQ multiplex PCR; TCRdb keeps in-frame clones, though not all of them. This sample has about 15,000 clones, with approximately 70% found just once.

This material consisted of PBMCs, taken before nivolumab (anti-PD-1) treatment. The receptor's source is a person aged 40-85 years with oral cavity squamous cell carcinoma. The chain couples TRBV11-2 to TRBJ2-7; D ambiguous. The CDR3 loop is CASSLELVGHEQYF. As DNA, the CDR3 is TGTGCCAGCAGCTTAGAGTTAGTAGGCCACGAGCAGTACTTC. Filled out from reference TRBV11-2 and TRBJ2-7, the complete variable domain reads EAGVAQSPRYKIIEKRQSVAFWCNPISGHATLYWYQQILGQGPKLLIQFQNNGVVDDSQLPKDRFSAERLKGVDSTLKIQPAKLEDSAVYLCASSLELVGHEQYFGPGTRLTVT.